The clone carrying this TCR beta chain was seen a handful of times. Its antigen is undetermined. V was shortened by 3 bases and J by 2 bases, with 24 bases between the two germline ends. Looked up from germline, CDR1 is MDHEN and CDR2 is SYDVKM. CDR3 length: 19 amino acids. The data originate from a study of T cells in localized non-small cell lung cancer. Notes on the study in general: Longer overall survival was linked to higher blood T cell density. The tumor had only one region sequenced, so heterogeneity remains possible. Adjacent uninvolved lung tissue had the highest T cell clonality, exceeding tumor. Adjacent lung exhibited a median of about 50 among the 100 most abundant tumor clones.

The data were produced by immunoSEQ multiplex PCR, yet TCRdb's version contains in-frame clones alone and is incomplete. The repertoire includes some 16,000 clones, around 89% of them detected once, and under 4.5% sits in the top ten. The clonotype was recovered from a male donor at least 60 years old with stage II squamous cell lung carcinoma. This specimen was peripheral blood, taken before any cancer treatment. The chain carries TRBV28 and TRBJ2-3; perhaps TRBD1 as D (6 bases). CDR3 sequence reads: CASSFKLQGPREDTDTQYF. DNA of the CDR3: TGTGCCAGCAGTTTCAAGTTACAGGGACCCCGTGAGGACACAGATACGCAGTATTTT.